The entry that follows covers one T cell receptor beta chain sequence. Antigen: not known. This specimen belongs to a study of beta chain features in type 1 diabetes. Regarding the study as a whole: A moderate, significant TCRB CDR3 shortening appeared in type 1 diabetes across four CD4+ subsets.

This CDR3 comprises 17 residues. Germline loops: CDR1 SEHNR, CDR2 FQNEAQ (reference sequence). Unmatched junction bases numbered 12, after V lost 5 bases and J lost 0 bases. The investigators reverse transcribed all of the isolated RNA, so they sequenced expressed TCRB transcripts. The assay was immunoSEQ multiplex PCR, and TCRdb's table has in-frame clones only and misses some. The table has about 160,000 clones, about a tenth seen once. Specimen: central memory CD4+ T cells from blood. The source is a man aged 30-40 years with type 1 diabetes. The rearrangement links TRBV7-9 to TRBJ2-7; the match to TRBD2 covers 8 bases. CDR3 in amino acids: CASSPNWWSGSSYEQYF. CDR3 coding DNA: TGTGCCAGCAGCCCGAACTGGTGGAGCGGGAGCTCCTACGAGCAGTACTTC.